This is a list of T cell receptor beta chains from one sample in a study of glioma-infiltrating T cells. MiXCR, run by TCRdb on the multiplex PCR reads, gives a single entry per CDR3 protein. The sample lists some 160,000 distinct CDR3 sequences; around 40% were seen once. The sequenced sample consisted of glioma tissue, nonneoplastic brain tissue, or PBMCs (not recorded which). These receptors all stem from a human donor with low-grade glioma or glioblastoma, undergoing nonglioma brain surgery, or in good health (not recorded which). Each CDR3 is given with its conserved first and last residue.

j_gene: TRBJ1-1; v_gene: TRBV2; CDR3aa: CALKRGQTQEAFF
j_gene: TRBJ2-5; v_gene: TRBV19; CDR3aa: CARRGGTGTRETQYF
j_gene: TRBJ1-1; v_gene: TRBV5-4; CDR3aa: CASSFSNGEGAFF
j_gene: TRBJ2-5; v_gene: TRBV2; CDR3aa: CASSSDRADGRETQYF
j_gene: TRBJ2-1; v_gene: TRBV12-3/TRBV12-4; CDR3aa: CASSLGSNSGNEQFF
j_gene: TRBJ1-2; v_gene: TRBV3-1; CDR3aa: CASSQPLDSAGYTF
j_gene: TRBJ2-1; v_gene: TRBV11-2; CDR3aa: CAGSLSVQGRNEQFF
j_gene: TRBJ2-7; v_gene: TRBV20-1; CDR3aa: CSAYPGQGTYEQYF
j_gene: TRBJ2-5; v_gene: TRBV24-1; CDR3aa: CATSDFSQSKETQYF
j_gene: TRBJ2-2; v_gene: TRBV3-1; CDR3aa: CASSQIGSGGTGELFF
j_gene: TRBJ2-1; v_gene: TRBV7-9; CDR3aa: CASSHNDPTHEQFF
j_gene: TRBJ1-2; v_gene: TRBV11-2; CDR3aa: CASSLFLRDRGTYGYTF
j_gene: TRBJ1-5; v_gene: TRBV20-1; CDR3aa: CSAAQGRDQPQHF
j_gene: TRBJ1-1; v_gene: TRBV3-1; CDR3aa: CASSLGRNTKAFF
j_gene: TRBJ1-2; v_gene: TRBV5-4; CDR3aa: CASSPGTANNYGYTF
j_gene: TRBJ2-3; v_gene: TRBV5-1; CDR3aa: CASSLVAITDTQYF
j_gene: TRBJ2-2; v_gene: TRBV20-1; CDR3aa: CSARDGPGELFF
j_gene: TRBJ2-1; v_gene: TRBV18; CDR3aa: CASSQGLDFHEQFF
j_gene: TRBJ2-3; v_gene: TRBV29-1; CDR3aa: CSVDSGVADTQYF
j_gene: TRBJ2-4; v_gene: TRBV28; CDR3aa: CASSQSLGAKNIQYF
j_gene: TRBJ2-5; v_gene: TRBV5-1; CDR3aa: CASSLNSGSGDVGTQYF
j_gene: TRBJ2-5; v_gene: TRBV3-1; CDR3aa: CASSQFLAGAGETQYF
j_gene: TRBJ1-1; v_gene: TRBV28; CDR3aa: CASSLGQRKAFF
j_gene: TRBJ2-1; v_gene: TRBV20-1; CDR3aa: CSARLLVRDLYSPSENEQFF
j_gene: TRBJ1-1; v_gene: TRBV28; CDR3aa: CVSSERTGLMNTEAFF
j_gene: TRBJ1-1; v_gene: TRBV19; CDR3aa: CASTPLAGVNTEAFF
j_gene: TRBJ2-4; v_gene: TRBV28; CDR3aa: CASSPLDGLAGVPKNIQYF
j_gene: TRBJ2-1; v_gene: TRBV4-1; CDR3aa: CASSQLLGTGRNEQFF